The 27 T cell receptor beta chains in this list originate from one sample, sequenced in a study of T-cell memory formation after mild COVID-19. MiXCR, run by TCRdb on the 5' RACE reads, gives a single entry per CDR3 protein. The sample has fewer than 500,000 distinct CDR3 sequences, 25% seen once; the top ten hold around 12%. Sequences were obtained from PBMCs or a T cell subset sorted from them (not recorded which). Every receptor here comes from an adult woman who had mild COVID-19 (a few samples of this study predate the infection). Cell type and time point are not known.

This chain connects TRBV10-2 to TRBJ1-1; D possibly corresponds to TRBD1 (5 bases). V lost 0 bases and J 3 bases, leaving 11 bases between the germline ends. This CDR3 contains 15 residues. Germline values: CDR1 WSHSY, CDR2 SAAADI. The CDR3 region has the DNA TGCGCCAGCAGTGAGTCGGGGGAGCGGGACACTGAAGCTTTCTTT. Translation gives CASSESGERDTEAFF.

This clonotype was found many times. This chain uses TRBV15 with TRBJ2-3; either TRBD1 or TRBD2 may fit D (5 bases each). Germline lookup yields CDR1 LNHNV and CDR2 YYDKDF (reference sequence). Trimming shortened V by 5 bases and J by 2 bases, and 14 bases separated the two germline ends. The CDR3 spans 15 residues. This chain's CDR3 is CATSPRDGATDTQYF. CDR3 bases: TGTGCCACCAGCCCCCGGGACGGAGCCACAGATACGCAGTATTTT.

This clonotype was recorded a few times. The chain couples TRBV7-2 to TRBJ2-7; 8 bases are a match to TRBD2. Germline V gene sequence: CDR1 SGHTA, CDR2 FQGNSA. V lost 5 bases, J lost 2 bases, and 8 bases stayed unmatched. The CDR3 consists of 15 residues. The CDR3 is CASSVGLASTYEQYF. In DNA form, the CDR3 reads TGTGCCAGCAGCGTAGGACTAGCTTCAACCTACGAGCAGTACTTC. Looking up the rest from reference TRBV7-2 and TRBJ2-7 gives the full variable domain: GAGVSQSPSNKVTEKGKDVELRCDPISGHTALYWYRQSLGQGLEFLIYFQGNSAPDKSGLPSDRFSAERTGGSVSTLTIQRTQQEDSAVYLCASSVGLASTYEQYFGPGTRLTVT.

The table lists this clonotype with a few counts. The genes are TRBV12-3 or TRBV12-4 and TRBJ1-1; D ambiguous. The V gene lost 3 bases and the J gene lost 10 bases, with 15 bases spanning the gap. The CDR3 sequence is 13 residues long. As DNA, the CDR3 is TGTGCCAGCAGTTTGCTTCCCCCCTCGGGAGCTTTCTTT. It codes for CASSLLPPSGAFF.

The J gene is TRBJ2-3, the V gene TRBV12-3 or TRBV12-4; TRBD2 matches at 12 bases. Trimming at V came to 6 bases and at J to 7 bases, leaving 8 bases not matched to a gene. CDR3 size: 15 residues. The chain's CDR3 is CASSRLAGVLNTQYF. CDR3 DNA sequence: TGTGCCAGCAGCCGACTAGCGGGGGTATTAAATACGCAGTATTTT.

This clonotype appeared a few times. The chain employs TRBV4-2 and TRBJ2-2, with 11 bases lining up with TRBD2. This CDR3 is 18 amino acids long. The J segment lost 5 bases and the V segment lost 0 bases, leaving 8 bases of the junction unmatched. CDR1 is LGHNA and CDR2 is YNFKEQ in the germline V gene. This CDR3 reads CASSQDRASGRSTGELFF. DNA for the CDR3: TGTGCCAGCAGCCAAGATCGGGCTAGCGGGAGGAGTACCGGGGAGCTGTTTTTT.

V gene TRBV19 combines with J gene TRBJ1-1; no clear D. V shed 8 bases and J shed 1 base, with 11 bases lying between them. Germline V gene data show CDR1 as LNHDA and CDR2 as SQIVND (reference sequence). The CDR3 length is 13 residues. As DNA, the CDR3 is TGTGCCAGTGCTCTCACAGAGAACACTGAAGCTTTCTTT. Translated: CASALTENTEAFF.

The chain combines TRBV20-1 with TRBJ1-2; D perhaps matches TRBD1 (6 bases). Germline CDR1 is DFQATT and CDR2 is SNEGSKA (reference sequence). Trimming took off 0 bases at V and 2 bases at J, with 22 bases between the two ends. CDR3 length equals 18 residues. CDR3 DNA: TGCAGTGCTAGAGATACAGGGAGCAGAGTACCTCTGAACTATGGCTACACCTTC. Translation: CSARDTGSRVPLNYGYTF.

CDR3 loop: CASRPTGGVYGYTF. CDR3 coding DNA: TGCGCCAGCAGACCAACAGGGGGCGTCTATGGCTACACCTTC. The chain uses TRBV5-1 and TRBJ1-2; TRBD1 matches at 9 bases. CDR3 length equals 14 residues. Germline trimming cut 5 bases from V and 4 bases from J; bases unmatched to any gene: 6. Germline loops: CDR1 SGHRS, CDR2 YFSETQ.

In this sample, this clonotype turned up a few times. This chain joins TRBV6-1 and TRBJ2-7, with 9 bases identical to TRBD1. V was pared by 6 bases and J by 2 bases, with 8 bases of the junction left unmatched. The CDR3 spans 15 residues. Looked up from germline, CDR1 is MNHNS and CDR2 is SASEGT. CDR3 sequence: CASRTGQGKTYEQYF. The CDR3 nucleotides are TGTGCCAGCAGGACGGGACAGGGAAAAACCTACGAGCAGTACTTC.

This clonotype was seen once. The chain combines TRBV25-1 with TRBJ1-2; D is uncertain. V lost 7 bases and J 3 bases, leaving 9 bases between the germline ends. CDR3 length equals 12 residues. Germline values: CDR1 MGHDK, CDR2 SYGVNS. The CDR3 protein is CASNGDYYGYTF. In DNA form, the CDR3 reads TGTGCCAGCAACGGAGATTACTATGGCTACACCTTC.

The chain recombines TRBV6-4 with TRBJ2-4; D gene unclear. Trimming removed 6 bases from V and 5 bases from J, with 11 bases in between. Germline CDR1 reads MRHNA; CDR2 reads SNTAGT. This CDR3 spans 13 amino acids. The CDR3 region has the DNA TGTGCCAGCAGCTACGCGGAAGAAAACATTCAGTACTTC. This sequence encodes CASSYAEENIQYF.

The genes are TRBV5-5 and TRBJ2-3; D gene unclear. The CDR3 length is 14 residues. Germline CDR1 reads SGHKS; CDR2 reads YYEKEE (reference sequence). Trimming left V 5 bases short and J 3 bases short, with 13 bases between. The chain's CDR3 is CASSFYIATDTQYF. DNA for the CDR3: TGTGCCAGCAGTTTCTATATCGCGACAGATACGCAGTATTTT.

This clonotype was observed a handful of times. V and J are TRBV18 and TRBJ1-1; 7 bases map to TRBD1. The CDR3 covers 15 residues. Losses at the gene ends were 6 bases for V and 2 bases for J; bases not matched to a gene: 9. The V gene's germline CDR1 is KGHSH and CDR2 LQKENI. This chain's CDR3 is CASSQGQWDNTEAFF. CDR3 DNA: TGTGCCAGCTCCCAGGGACAGTGGGATAACACTGAAGCTTTCTTT.

This chain uses TRBV24-1 with TRBJ2-6; D ambiguous. Germline lookup yields CDR1 KGHDR and CDR2 SFDVKD. The V and J ends lost 9 bases and 4 bases respectively, with 0 bases between them. This CDR3 spans 10 amino acids. As DNA, the CDR3 is TGTGCCACCGGGGCCAACGTCCTGACTTTC. It yields the protein CATGANVLTF.

This clonotype was counted a few times. The chain couples TRBV5-1 to TRBJ1-2; D perhaps matches TRBD1 (6 bases). Trimming shortened V by 4 bases and J by 3 bases, and 13 bases separated the two germline ends. CDR1 is SGHRS, CDR2 YFSETQ, per germline. The CDR3 has 14 amino acids. CDR3 sequence (DNA): TGCGCCAGCAGCGGAACGGACAGATACTATGGCTACACCTTC. Protein: CASSGTDRYYGYTF.

The genes are TRBV6-1 and TRBJ2-3; a weak D match, TRBD2 (6 bases). Looked up from germline, CDR1 is MNHNS and CDR2 is SASEGT. Trimming removed 1 base from V and 1 base from J, with 15 bases in between. The CDR3 totals 17 residues. The CDR3 protein is CASSEEAGSIRTDTQYF. As DNA, the CDR3 is TGTGCCAGCAGTGAAGAAGCGGGTTCTATCCGCACAGATACGCAGTATTTT.

This clonotype was picked up a small number of times. This sequence joins TRBV29-1 and TRBJ2-7; 7 nucleotides agree with TRBD1. The CDR3 spans 14 residues. The germline gives CDR1 SQVTM, CDR2 ANQGSEA. The ends lost 0 bases at V and 3 bases at J; junction bases unmatched: 5. The CDR3 loop is CSVEDRAGGYEQYF. CDR3 in DNA: TGCAGCGTTGAAGATAGGGCAGGGGGCTACGAGCAGTACTTC.

The CDR3 DNA sequence: TGTGCCAGCAGTGATGACCCCCAACAGGGGGCATCCGACGAGCAGTACTTC. It codes for CASSDDPQQGASDEQYF. The gene calls are TRBV2 and TRBJ2-7; TRBD1 aligns across 9 bases. Per germline, CDR1 SNHLY and CDR2 FYNNEI. V lost 3 bases to trimming and J lost 5 bases; unmatched junction nucleotides: 14. The CDR3 length is 17 residues.

V usage is TRBV18 and J usage is TRBJ2-7, with D perhaps matching TRBD1 (5 bases). Germline CDR1 reads KGHSH; CDR2 reads LQKENI. This CDR3 has 14 residues. Trimming shortened V by 3 bases and J by 1 base, and 10 bases separated the two germline ends. CDR3 loop: CASSPDTESYEQYF. The CDR3 DNA reads as TGTGCCAGCTCACCGGACACGGAATCCTACGAGCAGTACTTC.

The chain joins TRBV18 to TRBJ2-7; D is perhaps TRBD2 (5 bases). The CDR3 spans 13 residues. CDR1 is KGHSH, CDR2 LQKENI, per germline. V lost 5 bases and J lost 3, with 11 bases in between. CDR3 loop: CASSSGIVYEQYF. In nucleotides, the CDR3 is TGTGCCAGCTCATCGGGAATCGTCTACGAGCAGTACTTC.

The chain combines TRBV7-2 with TRBJ2-1; 13 bases match TRBD2. CDR1 is SGHTA, CDR2 FQGNSA, per germline. There are 18 residues in the CDR3. The junction had 7 bases not matched to a gene; V was cut back by 5 bases and J by 0 bases. The CDR3 nucleotides are TGTGCCAGCAGCCGGGGACTAGCGGGACAAAGCTCCTACAATGAGCAGTTCTTC. It specifies CASSRGLAGQSSYNEQFF.

The V gene is TRBV12-3 or TRBV12-4, the J gene TRBJ2-1, with 12 nucleotides matching TRBD2. With 1 base clipped from V and 2 bases from J, the junction kept 3 bases outside the gene matches. This CDR3 is 17 amino acids long. The CDR3 reads CASSLGLAGDPYNEQFF. As DNA, the CDR3 is TGTGCCAGCAGTTTAGGACTAGCGGGGGACCCCTACAATGAGCAGTTCTTC.

This chain links TRBV4-3 with TRBJ2-1; the D is unclear. V gave up 0 bases and J gave up 6 bases, with 9 bases separating them. The CDR3 consists of 14 residues. Germline CDR1 reads LGHNA; CDR2 reads YSLEER. In DNA, the CDR3 is TGCGCCAGCAGCCAAGACCCGCGGACCAATGAGCAGTTCTTC. Translation: CASSQDPRTNEQFF.

The chain carries TRBV5-1 and TRBJ1-2; D is possibly TRBD1 (6 bases). In germline, CDR1 is SGHRS, CDR2 YFSETQ. There are 13 residues in the CDR3. The V end lost 0 bases, the J end lost 6 bases, and 9 bases lay between the germline ends. This chain's CDR3 is CASSLAYRDGYTF. CDR3 sequence (DNA): TGCGCCAGCAGCTTGGCCTACAGGGATGGCTACACCTTC.

In this sample, this clonotype turned up a few times. V is TRBV3-1 and J is TRBJ1-3, with no clear D. Deletions cut 4 bases from V and 3 bases from J, with 13 bases between. Germline V gene lookup returns CDR1 LGHDT and CDR2 YNNKEL (reference sequence). This CDR3 has 15 residues. The CDR3 loop is CASSPPGLIGNTIYF. CDR3 nucleotides: TGTGCCAGCAGCCCCCCTGGACTAATTGGAAACACCATATATTTT.

This chain links TRBV25-1 with TRBJ2-1; TRBD2 might be the D (6 bases). The length of the CDR3 is 15 residues. CDR1 and CDR2 (germline): MGHDK, SYGVNS. V was trimmed by 2 bases and J by 3 bases, leaving 11 bases between them. The CDR3: CASSEGDWDYNEQFF. For the CDR3, the DNA is TGTGCCAGCAGTGAAGGGGACTGGGACTACAATGAGCAGTTCTTC. Based on the CDR3 plus reference TRBV25-1 and TRBJ2-1, the full variable domain is EADIYQTPRYLVIGTGKKITLECSQTMGHDKMYWYQQDPGMELHLIHYSYGVNSTEKGDLSSESTVSRIRTEHFPLTLESARPSHTSQYLCASSEGDWDYNEQFFGPGTRLTVL.